The 4 T cell receptor beta chains listed next were all sequenced from one sample in a study of T cells expressing NK-cell markers. From its re-call of the 5' RACE reads, TCRdb lists each CDR3 protein once, without DNA. This sample lists a few hundred thousand distinct CDR3 sequences; its ten largest clones have over 1.3%. Specimen: blood T cells: a sorted CD56 or NKG2C T cell subset, CD4+ or CD8+ T cells, or bulk PBMC T cells (not recorded which). These receptors were taken from a woman aged 45-65 years in good health.

This chain connects TRBV9 to TRBJ1-2; TCRdb calls TRBD1, which cannot be checked without DNA. This CDR3 contains 15 residues. Germline-derived CDR1 and CDR2 are SGDLS and YYNGEE. CDR3 sequence: CASSPRTGGDYGYTF.

The chain carries TRBV4-1 and TRBJ1-5. This CDR3 has 15 amino acids. Germline CDR1 is MGHRA and CDR2 is YSYEKL. The CDR3 spells CASSQGHNSNQPQHF.

This chain joins TRBV5-1 and TRBJ2-2; TCRdb picks TRBD2, but there is no DNA to check that call. Germline V lookup: CDR1 SGHRS, CDR2 YFSETQ. The CDR3 length is 14 residues. The CDR3 loop is CASSSDPRVGELFF.

This sequence joins TRBV11-2 and TRBJ2-3; TCRdb's D call of TRBD2 is untestable without DNA. CDR1 is SGHAT, CDR2 FQNNGV, per germline. The CDR3 sequence is 18 residues long. This CDR3 reads CASSSGLAGGEETDTQYF.